One sample yielded the 2 T cell receptor beta chains listed below, sequenced in a study of identical twins. TCRdb recomputed calls from the 5' RACE reads with MiXCR, one row per CDR3 protein. The sample has 690,000 or so distinct CDR3 sequences, around 8.3% seen once; the top ten hold 0.75% to 1%. A further study also used this sample, focusing on yellow fever vaccine responses in identical twins.

Sequenced sample: PBMCs. These receptors were obtained from a woman younger than 35 in good health.

The CDR3 coding sequence is TGTGCCAGCAGCTTAGCAAGCCAGGGGTCGTTCTTC. It is translated as CASSLASQGSFF. The chain joins TRBV7-8 to TRBJ2-1; maybe TRBD1 (6 bases). V lost 0 bases, J lost 15 bases, and 12 bases lay in between. The CDR3 runs 12 residues. CDR1 is SGHVS, CDR2 FQNEAQ, per germline.

The chain joins TRBV5-1 to TRBJ2-7, with D maybe TRBD2 (7 bases). Trimming took off 0 bases at V and 6 bases at J, with 16 bases between the two ends. Germline lookup yields CDR1 SGHRS and CDR2 YFSETQ. The CDR3 runs 15 residues. The CDR3 protein is CASSLGGGGPGEQYF. In DNA, the CDR3 is TGCGCCAGCAGCTTGGGAGGGGGGGGCCCAGGCGAGCAGTACTTC.